This T cell receptor (beta chain) was observed in a study of siplizumab effects on memory and regulatory T cells. Study-level results: Naive versus memory phenotype went unassigned for roughly 75-96% of proliferating CD4+ or CD8+ clones. With siplizumab, cumulative frequency of CD4+ memory-derived alloreactive sequences dropped significantly.

For every sample, about 10^5 TCR templates were assayed. The method was immunoSEQ multiplex PCR; TCRdb's version includes in-frame clones alone and lacks a portion of them. The sample yields approximately 75,000 clones, around 93% seen once. Concerning this clone itself: No antigen is known for it.

V lost 5 bases and J 0 bases, leaving 14 bases between the germline ends. The CDR3 is 16 amino acids. Germline lookup yields CDR1 LNHDA and CDR2 SQIVND (reference sequence). The chain combines TRBV19 with TRBJ1-5, with D tentatively TRBD1 (5 bases). Sequenced sample: CD8+ T cells sorted from blood. This TCR derives from a human donor in good health. The CDR3 DNA is TGTGCCAGTAGTTACTATGGAGGGGTTAGCAATCAGCCCCAGCATTTT. Translated: CASSYYGGVSNQPQHF.